This T cell receptor beta chain was documented in a study of T cells in Graves' hyperthyroidism and ophthalmopathy. Overall study context: Blood from the periphery was taken at initial diagnosis, before any treatment. General observations from the study: A 13 V-J signature model discriminated ophthalmopathy versus stable hyperthyroidism.

Sample collection date corresponds to first hyperthyroidism diagnosis, prior to any ophthalmopathy symptoms. This clonotype has only a few counts. Antigen: not known. V gave up 8 bases and J gave up 1 base; unmatched junction bases: 16. This CDR3 has 18 residues. Germline V gene lookup returns CDR1 LNHDA and CDR2 SQIVND (reference sequence). It was RNA transcripts that yielded the amplified TCR beta CDR3 regions. A set of HTBI primers served as the primers for a first-round RT-PCR of the TCR CDR3. TCRdb analysed the multiplex PCR reads with MiXCR anew, one entry per CDR3 protein. The sample lists about 270,000 distinct CDR3 sequences, about 16% seen once, with 30% in the top ten.

Material for sequencing was blood. The receptor was derived from a woman aged 45-59 years with Graves' hyperthyroidism that later progressed to Graves' ophthalmopathy. The chain joins TRBV19 to TRBJ2-1; 8 nucleotides line up with TRBD2. DNA for the CDR3: TGTGCCAGTGAGAAGCGACCGGGACTAGGGGATTCCTACAATGAGCAGTTCTTC. Protein product: CASEKRPGLGDSYNEQFF. The complete variable domain, with remaining parts taken from reference TRBV19 and TRBJ2-1, reads DGGITQSPKYLFRKEGQNVTLSCEQNLNHDAMYWYRQDPGQGLRLIYYSQIVNDFQKGDIAEGYSVSREKKESFPLTVTSAQKNPTAFYLCASEKRPGLGDSYNEQFFGPGTRLTVL.